This T cell receptor (beta chain) appears in the sequencing data of a study of vaccination effects on CD4 cells after COVID-19. Before sequencing took place, the ViraFEST assay used viral peptide pools to expand antigen-specific CD4+ T cells. Once cultured for roughly 10 days, the cells underwent separation to obtain CD4+ T cells. From March to December 2020, the person had a SARS-CoV-2 infection that was confirmed by PCR. Germline loops: CDR1 SNHLY, CDR2 FYNNEI. V trimming: 8 bases; J trimming: 0 bases; junction bases outside the gene matches: 7. This CDR3 has 14 amino acids. Clones were read by immunoSEQ multiplex PCR, and TCRdb kept only the in-frame ones, dropping some. Here the sample spans 35,000 to 40,000 clones, around 72% being singletons. This clone has more than one count but fewer than ten. Its antigen is as yet unknown.

Sequencing used CD4+ T cells from PBMCs cultured with HCoV-NL63 spike peptides, obtained before COVID-19 vaccination. The chain recombines TRBV2 with TRBJ2-7; 7 bases map to TRBD2. The TCR originated in a human donor who had a prior SARS-CoV-2 infection. The CDR3 coding sequence is TGTGCCAGCGGACTAGAACGTGTCTCCTACGAGCAGTACTTC. Its translation is CASGLERVSYEQYF.